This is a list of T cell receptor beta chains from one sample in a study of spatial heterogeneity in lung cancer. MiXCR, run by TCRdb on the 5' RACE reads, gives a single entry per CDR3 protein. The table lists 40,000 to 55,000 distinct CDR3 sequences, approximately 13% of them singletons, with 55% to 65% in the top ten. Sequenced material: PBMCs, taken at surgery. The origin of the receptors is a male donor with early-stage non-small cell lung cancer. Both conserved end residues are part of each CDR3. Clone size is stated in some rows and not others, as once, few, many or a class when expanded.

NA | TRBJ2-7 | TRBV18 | CASSLTQQGPSYEQYF
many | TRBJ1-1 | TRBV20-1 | CSARRAGHREEEAFF
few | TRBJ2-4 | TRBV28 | CASSLRDRGRGPAKNIQYF
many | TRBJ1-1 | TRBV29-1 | CSVEGRGAFF
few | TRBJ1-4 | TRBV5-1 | CASSVDPSGEKLFF
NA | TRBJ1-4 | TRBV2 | CASRDRGWLNEKLFF
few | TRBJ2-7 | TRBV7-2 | CASSLQGRSYEQYF
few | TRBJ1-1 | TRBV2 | CASSSTETEAFF
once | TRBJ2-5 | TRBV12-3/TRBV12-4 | CASSNRGGETQYF
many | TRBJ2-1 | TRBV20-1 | CSATDGTNEQFF
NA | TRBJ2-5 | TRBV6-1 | CASSEVPEETQYF
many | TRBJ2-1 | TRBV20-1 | CSARDPSGRGDEQFF
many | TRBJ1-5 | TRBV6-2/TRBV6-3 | CASSQGTGVDQPQHF